The 24 T cell receptor beta chains below all came from one sample that was sequenced in a study of neoadjuvant anti-PD-1 for oral cavity cancer. Time point defined: after neoadjuvant nivolumab, at surgical resection. Assay used: immunoSEQ multiplex PCR; TCRdb lists only in-frame clones, some missing. The repertoire holds tens of thousands of clones, with around 45% as singletons. The source material was tumor tissue, sampled after nivolumab (anti-PD-1) treatment. The receptors derive from a person between 40 and 79 years old with oral cavity squamous cell carcinoma.

The rearrangement links TRBV15 to TRBJ2-7, with TRBD1 matching 7 bases. V dropped 0 bases and J dropped 5; count of bases not matched to a gene: 7. Germline CDR1 reads LNHNV; CDR2 reads YYDKDF (reference sequence). The CDR3 has 15 residues. CDR3 DNA: TGTGCCACCAGCAGAGATTCCCACAGGGGAGACGAGCAGTACTTC. This codes for CATSRDSHRGDEQYF.

This chain uses TRBV28 with TRBJ2-3, with D perhaps matching TRBD2 (5 bases). With 11 bases removed from V and 0 bases from J, the gap between germline ends came to 12 bases. Germline assignment: CDR1 MDHEN and CDR2 SYDVKM. CDR3 length: 13 residues. For the CDR3, the DNA is TGTGCCCACGGGGATACTAGCACAGATACGCAGTATTTT. Its protein product is CAHGDTSTDTQYF.

DNA for the CDR3: TGTGCCAGCACCCCGCGAGCGGGTGGATACAATGAGCAGTTCTTC. It encodes CASTPRAGGYNEQFF. V gene TRBV6-5 combines with J gene TRBJ2-1; tentatively, D is TRBD2 (6 bases). Trimming took off 7 bases at V and 4 bases at J, with 17 bases between the two ends. The CDR3 contains 15 residues. CDR1 is MNHEY, CDR2 SVGAGI, per germline.

V usage is TRBV6-5 and J usage is TRBJ1-1; possible D gene TRBD1, 5 bases. In germline, CDR1 is MNHEY, CDR2 SVGAGI. This CDR3 is 14 amino acids long. V was cut by 7 bases and J by 5 bases, with 17 bases left in between. The CDR3 reads CASMRPGSVTEAFF. CDR3 in DNA: TGTGCCAGCATGCGGCCAGGGAGTGTAACTGAAGCTTTCTTT.

V gene TRBV6-6 combines with J gene TRBJ2-7; a weak D match, TRBD1 (5 bases). Germline-derived CDR1 and CDR2 are MNHNY and SVGAGI (reference sequence). CDR3 length: 14 residues. The ends were cut back, 2 bases at V and 2 bases at J, with 10 bases in the middle. CDR3: CASSYGAQTYEQYF. The CDR3 nucleotides are TGTGCCAGCAGTTACGGGGCTCAAACCTACGAGCAGTACTTC.

In this sample, this clone turned up a few times. The rearrangement joins TRBV4-3 to TRBJ2-7; the D is unclear. Deletions cut 1 base from V and 2 bases from J, with 9 bases between. The CDR3 runs to 14 residues. CDR1 and CDR2 from the germline V gene are LGHNA and YSLEER. The CDR3 DNA reads TGCGCCAGCAGCCAAGGGCAGGTAGCCTACGAGCAGTACTTC. It encodes CASSQGQVAYEQYF.

The chain couples TRBV6-5 to TRBJ1-1; the D gene is possibly TRBD1 (5 bases). Trimming took off 5 bases at V and 5 bases at J, with 15 bases between the two ends. The CDR3 loop spans 14 amino acids. Germline assignment: CDR1 MNHEY and CDR2 SVGAGI. The CDR3 sequence: CASSPIAGRTEAFF. CDR3 DNA sequence: TGTGCCAGCAGTCCCATAGCAGGGAGGACTGAAGCTTTCTTT.

This sequence joins TRBV28 and TRBJ1-1, with a tentative D call TRBD1 (5 bases). Trimming left V 8 bases short and J 5 bases short, with 9 bases between. CDR3 length: 11 residues. Germline CDR1 and CDR2: MDHEN and SYDVKM. The CDR3 bases are TGTGCCAGCGGGGACGCGACTGAAGCTTTCTTT. This translates into CASGDATEAFF.

The genes are TRBV19 and TRBJ1-1; D not resolved. The CDR3 has 16 amino acids. The V gene's germline CDR1 is LNHDA and CDR2 SQIVND (reference sequence). The germline V and J ends were trimmed by 7 bases and 2 bases, with 20 bases remaining between them. The CDR3 loop is CASTSRYARVNTEAFF. CDR3 nucleotide sequence: TGTGCCAGTACAAGCAGGTATGCGAGGGTAAACACTGAAGCTTTCTTT. The full variable domain, its missing parts supplied by reference TRBV19 and TRBJ1-1, is DGGITQSPKYLFRKEGQNVTLSCEQNLNHDAMYWYRQDPGQGLRLIYYSQIVNDFQKGDIAEGYSVSREKKESFPLTVTSAQKNPTAFYLCASTSRYARVNTEAFFGQGTRLTVV.

The rearrangement uses TRBV6-1 and TRBJ2-5; D is perhaps TRBD1 (6 bases). Trimming pared 5 bases from V and 14 bases from J, leaving 15 bases between. Germline V gene sequence: CDR1 MNHNS, CDR2 SASEGT. The CDR3 consists of 11 residues. The CDR3 is CASSTRTALYF. CDR3 in DNA: TGTGCCAGCAGTACCCGGACAGCCCTTTACTTC.

The chain joins TRBV7-2 to TRBJ2-5, with D maybe TRBD2 (6 bases). V was trimmed by 8 bases and J by 0 bases, leaving 16 bases between them. The CDR3 is made up of 15 amino acids. Germline assignment: CDR1 SGHTA and CDR2 FQGNSA. The CDR3 nucleotides are TGTGCCAGCCGCTCAAGGGCTAGCGACCAAGAGACCCAGTACTTC. This sequence encodes CASRSRASDQETQYF.

The chain recombines TRBV7-2 with TRBJ2-3; D possibly corresponds to TRBD1 (5 bases). V shed 1 base and J shed 8 bases, with 16 bases lying between them. The CDR3 has 15 residues. CDR1 and CDR2 from the germline V gene are SGHTA and FQGNSA. The CDR3 sequence: CASSLEGPSVGTQYF. The CDR3 DNA is TGTGCCAGCAGCTTAGAGGGGCCCAGCGTGGGTACGCAGTATTTT.

In its sample, this clone is medium-sized (0.01 to 0.1%). The rearrangement joins TRBV5-6 to TRBJ2-7; no clear D. Germline V lookup: CDR1 SGHDT, CDR2 YYEEEE. With 4 bases removed from V and 7 bases from J, the gap between germline ends came to 18 bases. This CDR3 has 14 residues. In DNA form, the CDR3 reads TGTGCCAGCAGCCAAGTCACAGTCCCAAGGGAGCAGTACTTC. Its protein is CASSQVTVPREQYF.

V is TRBV5-1 and J is TRBJ2-5, with 7 bases aligning to TRBD2. Germline-derived CDR1 and CDR2 are SGHRS and YFSETQ. The CDR3 has 14 amino acids. The V and J ends lost 4 bases and 2 bases, in that order; junction bases with no gene match: 5. The CDR3 DNA sequence: TGCGCCAGCAGCAGGCAGGGACTACAAGAGACCCAGTACTTC. Translated, it gives CASSRQGLQETQYF. Complete variable domain (other parts from reference TRBV5-1 and TRBJ2-5): KAGVTQTPRYLIKTRGQQVTLSCSPISGHRSVSWYQQTPGQGLQFLFEYFSETQRNKGNFPGRFSGRQFSNSRSEMNVSTLELGDSALYLCASSRQGLQETQYFGPGTRLLVL.

By frequency in the sample, this clone is medium-sized. The V call is TRBV13, the J call TRBJ1-1; D is ambiguous. With 3 bases removed from V and 1 base from J, the gap between germline ends came to 6 bases. This CDR3 has 13 residues. Germline V gene lookup returns CDR1 PRHDT and CDR2 FYEKMQ (reference sequence). The chain's CDR3 is CASSLQGNTEAFF. The CDR3 DNA sequence: TGTGCCAGCAGCTTGCAAGGGAACACTGAAGCTTTCTTT.

CDR3 nucleotides: TGTGCCACCAGCAAAGGGGGCGAGAGGGAAAAACTGTTTTTT. Amino acid sequence: CATSKGGEREKLFF. V usage is TRBV15 and J usage is TRBJ1-4; 7 nucleotides agree with TRBD1. Per the germline V gene, CDR1 is LNHNV and CDR2 is YYDKDF (reference sequence). The CDR3 has 14 residues. The J segment lost 8 bases and the V segment lost 4 bases, leaving 7 bases of the junction unmatched.

This CDR3 is CASSLLGTGYEQYF. The CDR3 nucleotides are TGTGCCAGCAGCTTACTGGGTACAGGGTACGAGCAGTACTTC. The chain employs TRBV7-2 and TRBJ2-7; maybe TRBD1 (6 bases). V lost 2 bases and J lost 4, with 12 bases in between. Germline CDR1 and CDR2: SGHTA and FQGNSA. The CDR3 is made up of 14 amino acids.

The count of this clone is one. This chain's CDR3 is CASSPGGSYTGELFF. CDR3 DNA: TGTGCCAGCAGCCCCGGGGGTAGTTACACCGGGGAGCTGTTTTTT. The rearrangement links TRBV9 to TRBJ2-2; D is possibly TRBD2 (6 bases). V lost 4 bases to trimming and J lost 3 bases, with 13 bases between them. Per the germline V gene, CDR1 is SGDLS and CDR2 is YYNGEE. This CDR3 is 15 amino acids long.

The chain carries TRBV7-2 and TRBJ2-6; a weak D match, TRBD2 (6 bases). Between the trimmed V and J ends, which lost 5 bases and 1 base, there was a span of 15 bases. The CDR3 loop spans 17 amino acids. Germline loops: CDR1 SGHTA, CDR2 FQGNSA. The CDR3 DNA reads as TGTGCCAGCAGCGGGCGGGGAGGCCCGTCTGGGGCCAACGTCCTGACTTTC. Encoded protein: CASSGRGGPSGANVLTF.

J is TRBJ2-7 and V is TRBV10-3; D call uncertain. The CDR3 length is 12 residues. In germline, CDR1 is ENHRY, CDR2 SYGVKD. Trimming stripped 8 bases from V and 3 bases from J, with 11 bases between. The CDR3 loop reads CAIAAGSYEQYF. In nucleotides, the CDR3 is TGTGCCATCGCGGCAGGCAGCTACGAGCAGTACTTC.

V gene TRBV6-5 combines with J gene TRBJ1-1, with 7 nucleotides matching TRBD1. CDR3 length: 15 residues. The germline gives CDR1 MNHEY, CDR2 SVGAGI. The ends lost 10 bases at V and 1 base at J; junction bases unmatched: 12. CDR3 DNA sequence: TGTGCCACCGAGACAGGGTGGGAGAGGAACACTGAAGCTTTCTTT. Amino acids: CATETGWERNTEAFF.

This chain connects TRBV10-3 to TRBJ1-2, with 10 positions matching TRBD1. After removal of 6 bases from V and 3 bases from J, the junction contained 1 base not matched to a gene. The CDR3 consists of 13 residues. Germline assignment: CDR1 ENHRY and CDR2 SYGVKD. The CDR3 spells CAIRDRGYYGYTF. CDR3 bases: TGTGCCATCAGGGACAGGGGGTACTATGGCTACACCTTC.

V is TRBV9 and J is TRBJ1-1; a possible D gene is TRBD1 (5 bases). Germline CDR1 and CDR2: SGDLS and YYNGEE. V lost 0 bases and J lost 8, with 11 bases in between. The CDR3 has 13 amino acids. CDR3 bases: TGTGCCAGCAGCGTAGCTACGAGGGGAGAAGCTTTCTTT. This sequence encodes CASSVATRGEAFF.

The CDR3 spells CAWNWLYYGYTF. The CDR3 DNA reads TGTGCCTGGAATTGGCTTTACTATGGCTACACCTTC. The rearrangement uses TRBV30 and TRBJ1-2, with unresolved D. The CDR3 runs to 12 residues. Germline-derived CDR1 and CDR2 are GTSNPN and SVGIG (reference sequence). The V and J ends lost 4 bases and 3 bases respectively, with 9 bases between them.